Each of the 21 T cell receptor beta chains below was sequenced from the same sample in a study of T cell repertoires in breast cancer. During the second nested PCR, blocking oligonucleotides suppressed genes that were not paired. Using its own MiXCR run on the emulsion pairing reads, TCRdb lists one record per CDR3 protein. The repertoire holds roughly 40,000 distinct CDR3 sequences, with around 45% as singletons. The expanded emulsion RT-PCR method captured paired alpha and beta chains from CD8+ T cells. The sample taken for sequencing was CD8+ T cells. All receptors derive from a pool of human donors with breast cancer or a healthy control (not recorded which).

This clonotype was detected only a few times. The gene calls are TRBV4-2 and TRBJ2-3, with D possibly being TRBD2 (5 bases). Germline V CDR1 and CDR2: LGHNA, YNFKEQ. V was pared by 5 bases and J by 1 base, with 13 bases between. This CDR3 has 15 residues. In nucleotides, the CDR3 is TGTGCCAGCAGCGAGACCCGGGGTGGCACAGATACGCAGTATTTT. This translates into CASSETRGGTDTQYF.

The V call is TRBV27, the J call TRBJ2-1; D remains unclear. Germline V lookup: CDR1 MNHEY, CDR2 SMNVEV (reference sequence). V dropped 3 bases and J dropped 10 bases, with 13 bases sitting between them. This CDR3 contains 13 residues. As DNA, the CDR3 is TGTGCCAGCAGTTTCAGTTCGGGCATAGAGCAGTTCTTC. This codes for CASSFSSGIEQFF.

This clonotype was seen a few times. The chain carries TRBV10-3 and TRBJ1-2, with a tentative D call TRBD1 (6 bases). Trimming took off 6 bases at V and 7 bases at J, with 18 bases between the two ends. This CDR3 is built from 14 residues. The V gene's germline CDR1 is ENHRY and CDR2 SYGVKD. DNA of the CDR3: TGTGCCATCAGGATAGAGACAGGTTTACTTGGCTACACCTTC. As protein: CAIRIETGLLGYTF.

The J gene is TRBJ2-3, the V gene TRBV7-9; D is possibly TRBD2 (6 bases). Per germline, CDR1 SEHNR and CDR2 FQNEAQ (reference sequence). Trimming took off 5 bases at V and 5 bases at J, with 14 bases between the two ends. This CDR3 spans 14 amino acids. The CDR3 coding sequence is TGTGCCAGCAGCCTTGGAGGGCCGATAGATACGCAGTATTTT. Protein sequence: CASSLGGPIDTQYF.

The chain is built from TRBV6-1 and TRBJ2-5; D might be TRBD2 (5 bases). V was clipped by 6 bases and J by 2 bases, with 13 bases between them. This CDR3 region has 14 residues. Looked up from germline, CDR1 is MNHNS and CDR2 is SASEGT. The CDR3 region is CASSQPDSQETQYF. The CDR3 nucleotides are TGTGCCAGCAGCCAACCGGACTCACAAGAGACCCAGTACTTC.

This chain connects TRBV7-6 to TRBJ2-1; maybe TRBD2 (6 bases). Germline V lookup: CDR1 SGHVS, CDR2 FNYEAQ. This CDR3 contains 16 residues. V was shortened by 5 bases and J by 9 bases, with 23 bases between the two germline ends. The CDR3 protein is CASSPSGGRTPGEQFF. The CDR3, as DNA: TGTGCCAGCAGCCCCAGCGGAGGGAGGACTCCGGGTGAGCAGTTCTTC.

The CDR3 region is CASSPGRQETQYF. For the CDR3, the DNA is TGTGCCAGCTCACCCGGCCGCCAAGAGACCCAGTACTTC. The chain recombines TRBV18 with TRBJ2-5; D is ambiguous. This CDR3 comprises 13 residues. The V gene's germline CDR1 is KGHSH and CDR2 LQKENI. V dropped 3 bases and J dropped 1 base, with 6 bases sitting between them.

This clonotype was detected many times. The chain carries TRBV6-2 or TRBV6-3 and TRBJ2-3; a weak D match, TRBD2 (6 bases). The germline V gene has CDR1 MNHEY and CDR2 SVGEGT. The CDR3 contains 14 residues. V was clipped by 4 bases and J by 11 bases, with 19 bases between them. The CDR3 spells CASSWPVGGEVQYF. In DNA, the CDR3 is TGTGCCAGCAGTTGGCCCGTCGGCGGGGAAGTGCAGTATTTT.

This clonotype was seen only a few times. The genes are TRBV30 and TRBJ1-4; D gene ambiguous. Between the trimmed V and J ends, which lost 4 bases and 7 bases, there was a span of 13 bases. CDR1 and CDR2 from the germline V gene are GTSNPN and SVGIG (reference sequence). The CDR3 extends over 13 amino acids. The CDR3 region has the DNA TGTGCCTGGATCCGGCCAGAGGGTGAAAAACTGTTTTTT. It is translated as CAWIRPEGEKLFF.

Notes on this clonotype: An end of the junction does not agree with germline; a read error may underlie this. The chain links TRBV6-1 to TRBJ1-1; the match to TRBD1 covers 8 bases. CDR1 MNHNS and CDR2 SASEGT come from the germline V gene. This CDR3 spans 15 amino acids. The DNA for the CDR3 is TGTGCCAGCGGGACTCGCACAGGGGGTTACACTAAAGCTTTCTTT. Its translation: CASGTRTGGYTKAFF.

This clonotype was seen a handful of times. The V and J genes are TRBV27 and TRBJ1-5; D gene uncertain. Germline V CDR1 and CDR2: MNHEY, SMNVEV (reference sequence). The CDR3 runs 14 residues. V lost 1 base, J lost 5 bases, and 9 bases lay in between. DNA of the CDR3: TGTGCCAGCAGTTTATTCTTCGGAGATCAGCCCCAGCATTTT. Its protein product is CASSLFFGDQPQHF.

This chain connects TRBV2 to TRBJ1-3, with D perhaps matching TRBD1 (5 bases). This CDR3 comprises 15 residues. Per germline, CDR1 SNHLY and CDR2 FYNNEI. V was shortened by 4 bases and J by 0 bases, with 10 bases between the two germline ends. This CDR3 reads CASSANRNSGNTIYF. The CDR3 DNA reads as TGTGCCAGCAGTGCTAACAGGAACTCTGGAAACACCATATATTTT.

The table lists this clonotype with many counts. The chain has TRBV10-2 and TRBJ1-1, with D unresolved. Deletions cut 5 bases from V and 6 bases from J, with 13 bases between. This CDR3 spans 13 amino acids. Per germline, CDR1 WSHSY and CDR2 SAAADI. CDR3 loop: CASSHIQIAEAFF. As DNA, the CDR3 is TGCGCCAGCAGTCACATCCAGATCGCTGAAGCTTTCTTT.

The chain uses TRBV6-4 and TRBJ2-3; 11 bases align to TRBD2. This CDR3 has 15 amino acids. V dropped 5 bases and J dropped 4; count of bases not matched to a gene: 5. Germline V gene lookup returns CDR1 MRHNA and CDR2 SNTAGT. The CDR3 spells CASSNELAGADTQYF. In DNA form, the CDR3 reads TGTGCCAGCAGTAATGAACTAGCGGGAGCAGATACGCAGTATTTT.

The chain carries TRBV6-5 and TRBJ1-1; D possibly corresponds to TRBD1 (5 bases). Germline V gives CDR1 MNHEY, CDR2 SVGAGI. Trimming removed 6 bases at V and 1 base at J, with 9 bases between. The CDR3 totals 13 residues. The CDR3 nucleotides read TGTGCCAGCAGCACCAGGGAGAACACTGAAGCTTTCTTT. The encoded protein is CASSTRENTEAFF.

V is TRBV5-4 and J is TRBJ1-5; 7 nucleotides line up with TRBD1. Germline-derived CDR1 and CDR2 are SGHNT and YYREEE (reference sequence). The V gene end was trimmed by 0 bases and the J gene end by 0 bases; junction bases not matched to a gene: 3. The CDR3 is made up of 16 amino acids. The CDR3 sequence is CASSLGGGPSNQPQHF. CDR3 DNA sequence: TGTGCCAGCAGCTTGGGAGGGGGCCCTAGCAATCAGCCCCAGCATTTT.

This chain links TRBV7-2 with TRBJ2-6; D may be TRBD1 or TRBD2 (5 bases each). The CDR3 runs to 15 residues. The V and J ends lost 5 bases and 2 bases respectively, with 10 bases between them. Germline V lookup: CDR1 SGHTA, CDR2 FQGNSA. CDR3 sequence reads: CASSPWGTGANVLTF. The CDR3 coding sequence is TGTGCCAGCAGCCCATGGGGGACTGGGGCCAACGTCCTGACTTTC.

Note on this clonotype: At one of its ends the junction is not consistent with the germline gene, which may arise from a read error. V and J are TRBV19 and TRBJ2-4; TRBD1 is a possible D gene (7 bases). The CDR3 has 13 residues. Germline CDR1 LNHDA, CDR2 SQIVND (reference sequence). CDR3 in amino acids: CASREGAKNTQYF. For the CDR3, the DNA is TGTGCCAGTAGGGAGGGGGCCAAAAACACTCAGTACTTC.

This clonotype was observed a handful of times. The CDR3 spells CASSPHAGEVEFF. As DNA, the CDR3 is TGTGCCAGCTCACCACACGCGGGAGAGGTTGAGTTCTTC. The gene calls are TRBV18 and TRBJ2-1, with TRBD2 identical over 7 bases. J lost 14 bases, V lost 1 base, and 8 bases had no gene match. The CDR3 is 13 residues long. From germline, CDR1 is KGHSH and CDR2 LQKENI.

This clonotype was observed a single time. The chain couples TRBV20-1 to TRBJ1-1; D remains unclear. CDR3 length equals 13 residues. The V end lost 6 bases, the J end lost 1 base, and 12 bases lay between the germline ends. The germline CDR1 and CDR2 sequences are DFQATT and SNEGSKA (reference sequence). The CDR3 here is CSARRIPNTEAFF. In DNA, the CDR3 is TGCAGTGCCAGACGGATACCGAACACTGAAGCTTTCTTT.

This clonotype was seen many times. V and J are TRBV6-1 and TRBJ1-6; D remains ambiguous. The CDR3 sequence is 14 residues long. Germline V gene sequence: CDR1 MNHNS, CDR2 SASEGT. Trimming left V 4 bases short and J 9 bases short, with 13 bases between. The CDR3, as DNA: TGTGCCAGCAGTGGGACCGAGAGACGTTCACCCCTCCACTTT. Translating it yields CASSGTERRSPLHF.